The 15 T cell receptor beta chains below were found in one sample sequenced in a study of beta chain features in type 1 diabetes. Every isolated RNA sample was fully reverse transcribed, so sequencing captured expressed TCRB transcripts. Method: immunoSEQ multiplex PCR; TCRdb's copy keeps in-frame clones and lacks some. This table holds about 220,000 clones, approximately 11% found once. The sequenced material came from central memory CD4+ T cells from blood. These TCRs come from a man younger than 35 in good health.

This clone was detected ten times or more. This chain links TRBV25-1 with TRBJ2-1; D might be TRBD1 (5 bases). V was clipped by 6 bases and J by 0 bases, with 12 bases between them. The V gene's germline CDR1 is MGHDK and CDR2 SYGVNS. The CDR3 contains 15 residues. The CDR3 spells CASRQEPSSYNEQFF. As DNA, the CDR3 is TGTGCCAGCAGACAGGAGCCCAGCTCCTACAATGAGCAGTTCTTC.

This clone has just a few counts. The gene calls are TRBV4-3 and TRBJ2-5; perhaps TRBD2 as D (6 bases). This CDR3 is built from 14 residues. Trimming shortened V by 2 bases and J by 7 bases, and 14 bases separated the two germline ends. Germline CDR1 is LGHNA and CDR2 is YSLEER. The CDR3 is CASSQQRLGGTQYF. CDR3 in DNA: TGCGCCAGCAGCCAACAGCGCTTGGGAGGGACCCAGTACTTC.

This clone was counted only a few times. V is TRBV9 and J is TRBJ2-2; no firm D call. The ends were cut back, 1 base at V and 10 bases at J, with 11 bases in the middle. Germline CDR1 and CDR2: SGDLS and YYNGEE. The CDR3 extends over 13 amino acids. The CDR3 DNA sequence: TGTGCCAGCAGCGTATTTCCCCAGAAGGAGCTGTTTTTT. This codes for CASSVFPQKELFF.

This clone showed up many times. The rearrangement links TRBV15 to TRBJ2-1; D might be TRBD2 (6 bases). The CDR3 spans 14 residues. CDR1 and CDR2 (germline): LNHNV, YYDKDF (reference sequence). V shed 0 bases and J shed 13 bases, with 16 bases lying between them. As DNA, the CDR3 is TGTGCCACCAGCAGAGATCTTCTAGCGATAGAACAGTTCTTC. Its translation is CATSRDLLAIEQFF.

This clone was observed a few times. DNA for the CDR3: TGTGCCTGGAGTGGACAGCTTGCCTACACAGATACGCAGTATTTT. Translating it yields CAWSGQLAYTDTQYF. V usage is TRBV30 and J usage is TRBJ2-3, with D maybe TRBD1 (5 bases). V lost 1 base and J lost 2, with 13 bases in between. This CDR3 is 15 amino acids long. Germline CDR1 and CDR2: GTSNPN and SVGIG (reference sequence).

There are a few counts of this clone. This rearrangement joins TRBV2 to TRBJ2-2; D is possibly TRBD1 (7 bases). CDR1 and CDR2 (germline): SNHLY, FYNNEI. This CDR3 spans 15 amino acids. V was clipped by 6 bases and J by 3 bases, with 14 bases between them. CDR3 sequence: CASRVDREDTGELFF. The DNA of the CDR3 is TGTGCCAGCAGGGTCGACAGGGAGGACACCGGGGAGCTGTTTTTT.

The genes are TRBV10-3 and TRBJ2-7; no reliable D call. Per the germline V gene, CDR1 is ENHRY and CDR2 is SYGVKD. The CDR3 consists of 11 residues. Trimming stripped 10 bases from V and 3 bases from J, with 10 bases between. Here the CDR3 reads CATSGYYEQYF. The CDR3 nucleotides are TGTGCCACCTCAGGTTACTACGAGCAGTACTTC.

This clone has just a few counts. As DNA, the CDR3 is TGTGCCAGCAGTTCGCCCGGGGCCCGCACAGATACGCAGTATTTT. Its translation: CASSSPGARTDTQYF. The chain uses TRBV28 and TRBJ2-3, with D possibly called TRBD1 or TRBD2 (5 bases each). Germline assignment: CDR1 MDHEN and CDR2 SYDVKM. Deletions cut 4 bases from V and 1 base from J, with 12 bases between. CDR3 length: 15 amino acids.

This clone was seen a handful of times. The chain is built from TRBV15 and TRBJ2-3; D may correspond to TRBD1 or TRBD2 (5 bases each). Germline lookup yields CDR1 LNHNV and CDR2 YYDKDF (reference sequence). V lost 5 bases and J 1 base, leaving 13 bases between the germline ends. The CDR3 is 15 amino acids. The CDR3 spells CATSRWDGGTDTQYF. Here the CDR3 DNA reads TGTGCCACCAGCCGGTGGGACGGCGGCACAGATACGCAGTATTTT.

The chain recombines TRBV2 with TRBJ2-7; TRBD1 matches 9 bases. Trimming at V came to 10 bases and at J to 2 bases, leaving 6 bases not matched to a gene. The CDR3 spans 13 residues. The germline CDR1 and CDR2 sequences are SNHLY and FYNNEI. For the CDR3, the DNA is TGTGCCACCCTTGGGACAGGGACCTACGAGCAGTACTTC. It yields the protein CATLGTGTYEQYF.

As concerns this clone: Germline is not matched at one junction end, which may reflect a read error. This chain links TRBV28 with TRBJ1-5; D is uncertain. Germline CDR1 reads MDHEN; CDR2 reads SYDVKM. The CDR3 covers 12 residues. The CDR3 DNA reads as TGTGCCAGCAGTCCCCCAAATCGGCCCCAGCATTTT. This codes for CASSPPNRPQHF.

The rearrangement links TRBV25-1 to TRBJ2-7; 7 bases agree with TRBD2. The CDR3 spans 13 residues. V dropped 4 bases and J dropped 0; count of bases not matched to a gene: 0. Germline CDR1 MGHDK, CDR2 SYGVNS. Here the CDR3 DNA reads TGTGCCAGCAGTGGGGGGGGCTCCTACGAGCAGTACTTC. Protein sequence: CASSGGGSYEQYF.

This clone has at least ten counts. The chain combines TRBV13 with TRBJ2-3; D is perhaps TRBD2 (6 bases). Germline-derived CDR1 and CDR2 are PRHDT and FYEKMQ (reference sequence). The CDR3 runs 15 residues. V dropped 1 base and J dropped 3 bases, with 11 bases sitting between them. This CDR3 is CASSLVGGPTDTQYF. CDR3 nucleotides: TGTGCCAGCAGCTTAGTGGGAGGTCCAACAGATACGCAGTATTTT.

This clone has at least ten counts. The chain employs TRBV7-2 and TRBJ2-7; 7 bases agree with TRBD1. V lost 3 bases and J lost 3; bases outside the gene matches: 5. The CDR3 runs 14 residues. The germline CDR1 and CDR2 sequences are SGHTA and FQGNSA. CDR3 in DNA: TGTGCCAGCAGCTTGACAGGGCCCGGCTACGAGCAGTACTTC. It specifies CASSLTGPGYEQYF.

This clone was counted a few times. J is TRBJ2-2 and V is TRBV11-2, with 10 bases fitting TRBD2. The length of the CDR3 is 19 residues. V shed 1 base and J 3 bases; nucleotides not matched to a gene: 11. Germline CDR1 and CDR2: SGHAT and FQNNGV. In DNA, the CDR3 is TGTGCCAGCAGCTTAGCTCTAATCCCTAGCGGGAGTGACACCGGGGAGCTGTTTTTT. Translated: CASSLALIPSGSDTGELFF.